This T cell receptor beta chain originates from a study of blood T cell repertoires in COVID-19. Whole-study context: Cohort 3 donors were reported recovered after two negative PCRs, clearance, or symptom resolution. Donors in the United States, Italy and Spain gave samples during acute or convalescent COVID-19.

CDR1 is LGHNT, CDR2 FRNRAP, per germline. CDR3 length: 15 residues. The trim removed 4 bases at V and 4 bases at J, leaving 6 bases unmatched. Original methodology: Amplification with reference gene primers provided the estimates of nucleated cell counts. Libraries were prepared by immunoSEQ multiplex PCR; TCRdb keeps only in-frame clonotypes and omits some of them. V and J calls and clone size are as listed in that table; D and trimming were resolved from the DNA. The data contain more than 200,000 clones, roughly 84% of them singletons. Cohort placement rested on clinical history that participants reported themselves.

The receptor was derived from a man in his thirties or forties in a cohort exposed to, infected with or recovered from COVID-19 (not recorded which). Sequenced material: PBMCs or T cells enriched from blood (not recorded which). The rearrangement links TRBV12-5 to TRBJ1-5; 8 nucleotides agree with TRBD1. The CDR3 is CASGSPGGGNQPQHF. Here the CDR3 DNA reads TGTGCTAGTGGTTCCCCAGGGGGCGGTAATCAGCCCCAGCATTTT. The whole variable domain, remainder taken from reference TRBV12-5 and TRBJ1-5, is DARVTQTPRHKVTEMGQEVTMRCQPILGHNTVFWYRQTMMQGLELLAYFRNRAPLDDSGMPKDRFSAEMPDATLATLKIQPSEPRDSAVYFCASGSPGGGNQPQHFGDGTRLSIL.